This TCR beta chain emerged from a study of cytomegalovirus exposure and HLA in healthy donors. Study-level information: T cells numbering around 180 million yielded some 120 million unique TCR beta sequences in an earlier analysis.

The CDR3 consists of 15 residues. V lost 5 bases and J lost 1; bases outside the gene matches: 2. Germline V gene sequence: CDR1 LNHDA, CDR2 SQIVND (reference sequence). Study conclusions and caveats: It was taken for granted in presence/absence analyses that sequencing depth across donors was roughly uniform. Evidence from a later analysis indicated that most CMV-associated TCR beta chains looked HLA-restricted.

A word on this clone: Its specificity is not known. This specimen includes other DNA sequences encoding the same CDR3.

In the PCR, 60 Vbeta and 13 Jbeta primers were used. Generated by immunoSEQ multiplex PCR, the TCRdb table keeps only in-frame clones and is missing some. This sample has about 89,000 clones, with 75% to 90% found just once. The V gene is TRBV19, the J gene TRBJ2-3; TRBD2 aligns across 11 bases. Sequencing was done on a sample of PBMCs. The source of this sequence is a middle-aged man in good health and CMV-seropositive. The DNA for the CDR3 is TGTGCCAGTAGTTTACTAGCGGGGGGCACAGATACGCAGTATTTT. It codes for CASSLLAGGTDTQYF.